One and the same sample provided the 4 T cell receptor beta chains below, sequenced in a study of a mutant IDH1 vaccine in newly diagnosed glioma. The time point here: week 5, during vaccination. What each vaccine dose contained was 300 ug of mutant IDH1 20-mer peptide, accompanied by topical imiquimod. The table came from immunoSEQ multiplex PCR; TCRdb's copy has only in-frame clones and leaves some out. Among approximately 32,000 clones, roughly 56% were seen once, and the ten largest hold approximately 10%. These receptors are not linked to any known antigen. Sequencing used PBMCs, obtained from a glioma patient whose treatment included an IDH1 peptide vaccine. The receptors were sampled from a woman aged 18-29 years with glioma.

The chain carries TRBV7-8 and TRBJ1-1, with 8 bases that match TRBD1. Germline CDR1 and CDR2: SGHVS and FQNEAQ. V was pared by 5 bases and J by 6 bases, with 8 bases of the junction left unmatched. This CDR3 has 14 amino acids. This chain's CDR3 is CASSPRTGFSEAFF. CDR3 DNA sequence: TGTGCCAGCAGCCCGCGGACAGGGTTCTCTGAAGCTTTCTTT.

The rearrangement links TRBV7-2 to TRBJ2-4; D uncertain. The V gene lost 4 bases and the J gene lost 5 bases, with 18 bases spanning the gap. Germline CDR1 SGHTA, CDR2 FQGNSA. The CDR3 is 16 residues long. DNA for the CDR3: TGTGCCAGCAGCTCATGGCAGGACCTTGGAGAAAACATTCAGTACTTC. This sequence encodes CASSSWQDLGENIQYF.

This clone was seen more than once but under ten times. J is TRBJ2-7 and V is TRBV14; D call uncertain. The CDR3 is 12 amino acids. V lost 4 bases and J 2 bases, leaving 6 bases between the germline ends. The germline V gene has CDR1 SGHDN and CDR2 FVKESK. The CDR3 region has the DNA TGTGCCAGCAGCCCTGGGACCTACGAGCAGTACTTC. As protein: CASSPGTYEQYF. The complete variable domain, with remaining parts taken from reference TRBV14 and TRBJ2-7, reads EAGVTQFPSHSVIEKGQTVTLRCDPISGHDNLYWYRRVMGKEIKFLLHFVKESKQDESGMPNNRFLAERTGGTYSTLKVQPAELEDSGVYFCASSPGTYEQYFGPGTRLTVT.

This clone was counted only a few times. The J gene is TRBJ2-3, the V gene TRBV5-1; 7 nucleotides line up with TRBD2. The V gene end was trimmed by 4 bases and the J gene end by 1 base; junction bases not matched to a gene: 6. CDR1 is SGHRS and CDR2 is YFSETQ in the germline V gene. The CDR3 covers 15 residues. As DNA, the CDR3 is TGCGCCAGCAGCCCGGGGGGACTTGGCACAGATACGCAGTATTTT. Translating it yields CASSPGGLGTDTQYF.